The source of this T cell receptor beta chain is a study of T cells in Graves' hyperthyroidism and ophthalmopathy. Ophthalmopathy patients showed a Clinical Activity Score of at least 3, NOSPECS grade of at least 4 and duration under 3 months. PBMCs stemmed from 8.5 to 10 ml fresh peripheral blood. Details on this clonotype: The antigen is unknown.

Researchers amplified the TCR beta CDR3 regions from RNA transcripts. The HTBI set primed first-round TCR CDR3 RT-PCR. TCRdb analysed the multiplex PCR reads with MiXCR anew, one entry per CDR3 protein. The sample has approximately 530,000 distinct CDR3 sequences; just under 20% are singletons. V dropped 5 bases and J dropped 2 bases, with 15 bases sitting between them. Germline V lookup: CDR1 LNHNV, CDR2 YYDKDF (reference sequence). The CDR3 runs 15 residues. Study-wide results and limits: Stable hyperthyroidism was separated from ophthalmopathy by a model based on 13 V-J features. Blood also carried most thyroid clonotypes expanded above 0.001.

Sequenced material: blood. The J gene is TRBJ1-1, the V gene TRBV15; no reliable D call. The TCR comes from a man in his forties or fifties with Graves' ophthalmopathy. In DNA, the CDR3 is TGTGCCACCAGCGTAGGGTTCCTCGGTAACACTGAAGCTTTCTTT. This sequence encodes CATSVGFLGNTEAFF.